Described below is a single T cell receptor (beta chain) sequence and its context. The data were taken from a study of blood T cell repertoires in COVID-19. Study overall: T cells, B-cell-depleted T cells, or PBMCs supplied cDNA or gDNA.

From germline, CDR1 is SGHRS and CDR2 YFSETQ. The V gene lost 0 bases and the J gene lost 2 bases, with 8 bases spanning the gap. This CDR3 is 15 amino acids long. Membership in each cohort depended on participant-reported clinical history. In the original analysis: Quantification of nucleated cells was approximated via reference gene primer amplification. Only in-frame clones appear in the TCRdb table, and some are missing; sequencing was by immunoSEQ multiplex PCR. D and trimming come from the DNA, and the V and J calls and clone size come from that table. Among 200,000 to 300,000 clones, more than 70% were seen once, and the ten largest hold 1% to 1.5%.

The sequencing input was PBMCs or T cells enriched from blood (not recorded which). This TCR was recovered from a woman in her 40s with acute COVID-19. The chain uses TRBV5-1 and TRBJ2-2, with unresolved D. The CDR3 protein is CASSLEERNTGELFF. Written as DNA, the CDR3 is TGCGCCAGCAGCTTGGAGGAGAGAAACACCGGGGAGCTGTTTTTT.